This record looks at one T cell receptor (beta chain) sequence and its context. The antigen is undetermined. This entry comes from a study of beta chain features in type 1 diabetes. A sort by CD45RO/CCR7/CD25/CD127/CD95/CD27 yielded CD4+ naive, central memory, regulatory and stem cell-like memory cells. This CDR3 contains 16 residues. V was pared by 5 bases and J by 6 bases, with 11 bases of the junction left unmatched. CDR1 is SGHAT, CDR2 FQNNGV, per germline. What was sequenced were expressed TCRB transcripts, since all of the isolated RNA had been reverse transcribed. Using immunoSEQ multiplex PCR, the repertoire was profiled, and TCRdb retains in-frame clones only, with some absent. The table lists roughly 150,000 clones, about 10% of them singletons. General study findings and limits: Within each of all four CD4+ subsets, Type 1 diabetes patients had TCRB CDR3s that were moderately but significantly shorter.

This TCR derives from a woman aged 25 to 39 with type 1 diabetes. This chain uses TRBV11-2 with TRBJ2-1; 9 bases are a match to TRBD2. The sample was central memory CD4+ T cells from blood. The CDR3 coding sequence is TGTGCCAGCAGCCTCCCGCTGCGGGAGGGCCGCAATGAGCAGTTCTTC. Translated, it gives CASSLPLREGRNEQFF.